The 31 T cell receptor beta chains in this list originate from one sample, sequenced in a study of blood T cell repertoires in COVID-19. TCRdb's table, derived via immunoSEQ multiplex PCR, lists solely in-frame clones and lacks some. In the table there are about 240,000 clones, about 84% of which are singletons. The sample was peripheral blood. Every receptor here comes from an elderly man with acute or convalescent COVID-19.

The chain couples TRBV14 to TRBJ1-2; 10 bases align to TRBD1. This CDR3 spans 14 amino acids. J lost 4 bases, V lost 4 bases, and 3 bases had no gene match. The germline V gene has CDR1 SGHDN and CDR2 FVKESK. The CDR3 DNA sequence: TGTGCCAGCAGCCCCCGGACAGGGGGCTATGGCTACACCTTC. This encodes CASSPRTGGYGYTF.

J is TRBJ2-3 and V is TRBV28; no definite D call. Germline V lookup: CDR1 MDHEN, CDR2 SYDVKM. The CDR3 contains 17 residues. Trimming pared 3 bases from V and 3 bases from J, leaving 19 bases between. The CDR3 DNA sequence: TGTGCCAGCAGTTTTAGTTCCCCCCAAGCGAGGACAGATACGCAGTATTTT. As protein: CASSFSSPQARTDTQYF.

CDR3 amino acids: CASSRQDPRDRFFNQPQHF. CDR3 nucleotide sequence: TGTGCCAGCAGCCGACAAGATCCTCGAGACCGATTCTTCAATCAGCCCCAGCATTTT. The chain recombines TRBV3-1 (or the pseudogene TRBV3-2) with TRBJ1-5; D is uncertain. The V end lost 4 bases, the J end lost 3 bases, and 25 bases lay between the germline ends. The CDR3 runs to 19 residues. Germline values: CDR1 LGHDT, CDR2 YNNKEL (reference sequence).

This clone was picked up one time. The chain recombines TRBV19 with TRBJ1-3; D gene unclear. The CDR3 is 18 residues long. V was shortened by 1 base and J by 0 bases, with 16 bases between the two germline ends. Germline V CDR1 and CDR2: LNHDA, SQIVND (reference sequence). CDR3 in DNA: TGTGCCAGTAGTATAGCGCGGGCCGGCCTAAACTCTGGAAACACCATATATTTT. It yields the protein CASSIARAGLNSGNTIYF.

J is TRBJ2-7 and V is TRBV5-4; 7 nucleotides match TRBD1. Per germline, CDR1 SGHNT and CDR2 YYREEE (reference sequence). J gave up 1 base and V 9 bases, and 7 bases lay outside the gene matches. The CDR3 has 13 amino acids. DNA for the CDR3: TGTGCCATAAGACAGGGAAATTCCTACGAGCAGTACTTC. As protein: CAIRQGNSYEQYF.

This chain connects TRBV3-1 (or the pseudogene TRBV3-2) to TRBJ2-1, with TRBD2 identical over 9 bases. Per the germline V gene, CDR1 is LGHDT and CDR2 is YNNKEL (reference sequence). V gave up 10 bases and J gave up 5 bases; unmatched junction bases: 6. This CDR3 comprises 13 residues. The CDR3 sequence: CATLRGGDNEQFF. CDR3 nucleotide sequence: TGTGCCACCCTGCGCGGGGGGGACAATGAGCAGTTCTTC.

As DNA, the CDR3 is TGTGCCACCAGCCATGGGGCGGCTAATGAAAAACTGTTTTTT. It is translated as CATSHGAANEKLFF. The V call is TRBV15, the J call TRBJ1-4; D perhaps matches TRBD1 (5 bases). Germline CDR1 is LNHNV and CDR2 is YYDKDF (reference sequence). V was pared by 5 bases and J by 3 bases, with 10 bases between. The CDR3 loop spans 14 amino acids.

This chain links TRBV7-2 with TRBJ1-2; no reliable D call. This CDR3 is 15 amino acids long. V shed 1 base and J shed 0 bases, with 9 bases lying between them. Germline-derived CDR1 and CDR2 are SGHTA and FQGNSA. The CDR3 spells CASSLVGDSNYGYTF. The CDR3 coding sequence is TGTGCCAGCAGCTTAGTCGGGGATTCTAACTATGGCTACACCTTC.

The V gene is TRBV6-1, the J gene TRBJ2-7; TRBD2 agrees at 14 bases. CDR3 size: 17 residues. The ends lost 1 base at V and 2 bases at J; junction bases unmatched: 4. Germline CDR1 and CDR2: MNHNS and SASEGT. For the CDR3, the DNA is TGTGCCAGCAGTGAAGGCCCGACTAGCGGGAGGGCCTACGAGCAGTACTTC. Translating gives CASSEGPTSGRAYEQYF.

J is TRBJ1-1 and V is TRBV6-6; possibly TRBD1 for D (6 bases). In germline, CDR1 is MNHNY, CDR2 SVGAGI (reference sequence). This CDR3 contains 13 residues. Trimming removed 7 bases at V and 1 base at J, with 10 bases between. CDR3 nucleotides: TGTGCCAGCAACCTACAGGGGAACACTGAAGCTTTCTTT. Translated: CASNLQGNTEAFF.

V is TRBV24-1 and J is TRBJ2-5; D is perhaps TRBD2 (6 bases). Germline V gene data show CDR1 as KGHDR and CDR2 as SFDVKD. The CDR3 runs to 15 residues. Trimming left V 4 bases short and J 0 bases short, with 11 bases between. The DNA of the CDR3 is TGTGCCACCAGTGACCCTAGCGATTACCAAGAGACCCAGTACTTC. Protein product: CATSDPSDYQETQYF.

Of note for this clone: Different DNA sequences within this sample yield the same CDR3. This chain uses TRBV14 with TRBJ1-5; no reliable D call. Germline V gene data show CDR1 as SGHDN and CDR2 as FVKESK. The V gene lost 3 bases and the J gene lost 4 bases, with 4 bases spanning the gap. The CDR3 sequence is 12 residues long. The CDR3 coding sequence is TGTGCCAGCAGCCAGGCAAATCAGCCCCAGCATTTT. This translates into CASSQANQPQHF.

The rearrangement uses TRBV28 and TRBJ1-5; D is uncertain. V dropped 2 bases and J dropped 0 bases, with 11 bases sitting between them. The CDR3 extends over 16 amino acids. Germline V lookup: CDR1 MDHEN, CDR2 SYDVKM. The CDR3 here is CASSLPPGYSNQPQHF. The CDR3 bases are TGTGCCAGCAGTTTACCCCCGGGTTATAGCAATCAGCCCCAGCATTTT.

Worth noting for this clone: The junction departs from the called germline gene at one end, perhaps through a read error. The chain combines TRBV28 with TRBJ2-7, with TRBD1 matching 9 bases. CDR3 length: 14 residues. From germline, CDR1 is MDHEN and CDR2 SYDVKM. In DNA form, the CDR3 reads TGTGCCAGCAGACCTAACCTCCCCGGGACAGGGCCCCGGTTC. It translates to CASRPNLPGTGPRF.

The rearrangement joins TRBV5-8 to TRBJ2-7, with D tentatively TRBD1 (6 bases). There are 13 residues in the CDR3. The germline V gene encodes CDR1 SGHTS and CDR2 YDEGEE. Trimming took 2 bases from V and 4 from J, leaving 10 bases between them. The chain's CDR3 is CASSFWGPYEQYF. The CDR3 nucleotides read TGTGCCAGCAGCTTTTGGGGGCCATACGAGCAGTACTTC.

The chain joins TRBV6-1 to TRBJ1-2; 9 bases are a match to TRBD1. Looked up from germline, CDR1 is MNHNS and CDR2 is SASEGT. V was clipped by 2 bases and J by 8 bases; unmatched bases: 6. The CDR3 is 14 residues long. The CDR3 region is CASSETGGVRGYTF. CDR3 bases: TGTGCCAGCAGTGAAACAGGGGGCGTGAGAGGCTACACCTTC.

The chain joins TRBV3-1 (or the pseudogene TRBV3-2) to TRBJ1-6; 8 positions match TRBD1. Germline V lookup: CDR1 LGHDT, CDR2 YNNKEL (reference sequence). CDR3 length: 17 amino acids. Losses at the gene ends were 4 bases for V and 4 bases for J; bases not matched to a gene: 9. CDR3 in amino acids: CASSPGQGVGYNSPLHF. DNA of the CDR3: TGTGCCAGCAGCCCCGGACAGGGAGTAGGATATAATTCACCCCTCCACTTT.

The rearrangement links TRBV28 to TRBJ1-3; TRBD1 might be the D (6 bases). Germline CDR1 is MDHEN and CDR2 is SYDVKM. There are 14 residues in the CDR3. V shed 3 bases and J shed 2 bases, with 8 bases lying between them. The CDR3 coding sequence is TGTGCCAGCAGTTTTACAGGGACTGGAAACACCATATATTTT. It specifies CASSFTGTGNTIYF.

The chain couples TRBV18 to TRBJ2-2, with D perhaps TRBD1 (6 bases). This CDR3 is built from 14 residues. V lost 6 bases and J 4 bases, leaving 12 bases between the germline ends. Germline-derived CDR1 and CDR2 are KGHSH and LQKENI. As DNA, the CDR3 is TGTGCCAGCTCCGGAACAGGGCCCACCGGGGAGCTGTTTTTT. It codes for CASSGTGPTGELFF.

The chain recombines TRBV7-9 with TRBJ1-3, with TRBD1 as a possible D gene (6 bases). The germline V gene encodes CDR1 SEHNR and CDR2 FQNEAQ (reference sequence). The CDR3 runs to 17 residues. Trimming pared 0 bases from V and 0 bases from J, leaving 12 bases between. CDR3 in DNA: TGTGCCAGCAGCTTAGCACAGGGAATCGGCTCTGGAAACACCATATATTTT. It encodes CASSLAQGIGSGNTIYF.

This rearrangement joins TRBV29-1 to TRBJ2-3, with 13 positions matching TRBD2. This CDR3 comprises 16 residues. After removal of 4 bases from V and 2 bases from J, the junction contained 6 bases not matched to a gene. CDR1 SQVTM and CDR2 ANQGSEA come from the germline V gene. CDR3 protein: CSVGLAGGWDTDTQYF. In nucleotides, the CDR3 is TGCAGCGTTGGACTAGCGGGAGGTTGGGACACAGATACGCAGTATTTT.

V gene TRBV24-1 combines with J gene TRBJ2-2, with 7 nucleotides matching TRBD1. V lost 3 bases and J lost 6; bases outside the gene matches: 3. CDR3 length: 14 residues. Germline CDR1 KGHDR, CDR2 SFDVKD. The CDR3 sequence: CATSDLGQAGELFF. CDR3 coding DNA: TGTGCCACCAGTGATCTCGGACAGGCCGGGGAGCTGTTTTTT.

The chain recombines TRBV9 with TRBJ1-1; 8 bases line up with TRBD1. Trimming at V came to 4 bases and at J to 0 bases, leaving 11 bases not matched to a gene. Germline V gives CDR1 SGDLS, CDR2 YYNGEE. CDR3 length: 17 amino acids. CDR3 in DNA: TGTGCCAGCAGCCTACATCAGGGGGCAGTCATGAACACTGAAGCTTTCTTT. The encoded protein is CASSLHQGAVMNTEAFF. Filled out from reference TRBV9 and TRBJ1-1, the complete variable domain reads DSGVTQTPKHLITATGQRVTLRCSPRSGDLSVYWYQQSLDQGLQFLIQYYNGEERAKGNILERFSAQQFPDLHSELNLSSLELGDSALYFCASSLHQGAVMNTEAFFGQGTRLTVV.

This clone is a singleton in its sample. The rearrangement links TRBV6-1 to TRBJ1-3; 8 bases match TRBD1. The trim removed 3 bases at V and 0 bases at J, leaving 7 bases unmatched. The germline gives CDR1 MNHNS, CDR2 SASEGT. CDR3 length equals 17 residues. The CDR3: CASSDGQGYVSGNTIYF. CDR3 DNA: TGTGCCAGCAGTGACGGACAGGGCTACGTCTCTGGAAACACCATATATTTT.

The chain carries TRBV10-3 and TRBJ1-5; perhaps TRBD1 as D (6 bases). Trimming left V 3 bases short and J 2 bases short, with 11 bases between. The germline CDR1 and CDR2 sequences are ENHRY and SYGVKD. The CDR3 sequence is 15 residues long. CDR3 DNA: TGTGCCATCAGTGAAGGGGGGGTTGGCAATCAGCCCCAGCATTTT. It yields the protein CAISEGGVGNQPQHF.

The gene calls are TRBV15 and TRBJ2-2, with D possibly TRBD2 on 7 matching bases. The CDR3 runs 15 residues. V lost 1 base and J lost 5, with 11 bases in between. Germline lookup yields CDR1 LNHNV and CDR2 YYDKDF (reference sequence). The CDR3 DNA reads as TGTGCCACCAGCAGAGTAGGGGGGGATACCGGGGAGCTGTTTTTT. It specifies CATSRVGGDTGELFF.

The chain recombines TRBV10-3 with TRBJ2-1, with 10 nucleotides matching TRBD2. With V trimmed by 2 bases and J by 6 bases, 7 bases remained unmatched. Germline loops: CDR1 ENHRY, CDR2 SYGVKD. The CDR3 is 16 residues long. CDR3 amino acids: CAISEAASGSGNEQFF. The CDR3 DNA reads as TGTGCCATCAGTGAGGCGGCTAGCGGGAGCGGCAATGAGCAGTTCTTC.

The rearrangement joins TRBV27 to TRBJ1-4, with D possibly matching TRBD1 (6 bases). The CDR3 covers 15 residues. Trimming took off 8 bases at V and 3 bases at J, with 16 bases between the two ends. The germline gives CDR1 MNHEY, CDR2 SMNVEV (reference sequence). This CDR3 is CASGLGAGSNEKLFF. The CDR3 region has the DNA TGTGCCAGCGGGCTGGGGGCAGGTTCTAATGAAAAACTGTTTTTT.

This clone showed up just a few times. V gene TRBV18 combines with J gene TRBJ1-1, with D tentatively TRBD1 (5 bases). The CDR3 has 14 residues. Per germline, CDR1 KGHSH and CDR2 LQKENI. Trimming left V 0 bases short and J 4 bases short, with 9 bases between. The CDR3 spells CASSPPPGGTEAFF. The CDR3 region has the DNA TGTGCCAGCTCACCACCGCCGGGGGGCACTGAAGCTTTCTTT.

This chain joins TRBV4-2 and TRBJ1-2, with 7 bases lining up with TRBD1. Losses at the gene ends were 1 base for V and 3 bases for J; bases not matched to a gene: 5. The CDR3 is 15 residues long. The germline gives CDR1 LGHNA, CDR2 YNFKEQ. The CDR3 loop reads CASSQVDRADYGYTF. CDR3 in DNA: TGTGCCAGCAGCCAAGTCGACAGGGCGGACTATGGCTACACCTTC.

By share, this clone ranks as hyperexpanded. The rearrangement uses TRBV7-9 and TRBJ2-1; 7 bases are shared with TRBD1. The ends lost 11 bases at V and 1 base at J; junction bases unmatched: 11. Germline V gives CDR1 SEHNR, CDR2 FQNEAQ (reference sequence). This CDR3 contains 15 residues. The chain's CDR3 is CAGQEYVVSYNEQFF. CDR3 DNA: TGTGCCGGACAGGAATACGTAGTTTCCTACAATGAGCAGTTCTTC. Full variable domain (outside the CDR3, taken from reference TRBV7-9 and TRBJ2-1): DTGVSQNPRHKITKRGQNVTFRCDPISEHNRLYWYRQTLGQGPEFLTYFQNEAQLEKSRLLSDRFSAERPKGSFSTLEIQRTEQGDSAMYLCAGQEYVVSYNEQFFGPGTRLTVL.